This T cell receptor beta chain was recorded in a study of prognosis after radiotherapy for stage I lung cancer. Overall study: 10 to 15 men and 6 women, aged roughly 50 to 84 and with a median age of about 71 years, made up the patients.

Germline-derived CDR1 and CDR2 are MDHEN and SYDVKM. The CDR3 extends over 16 amino acids. Trimming stripped 7 bases from V and 2 bases from J, with 20 bases between. Using two-round multiplex PCR, the authors amplified TCR beta CDR3 from genomic DNA. Primers specific to each TRBV and TRBJ gene drove first-round PCR. TCRdb passed the multiplex PCR reads through MiXCR, listing each CDR3 protein once. This sample has fewer than 40,000 distinct CDR3 sequences; over 40% occur once, and the top ten carry just over 15%. This sequence originates from a donor over 45 with non-small cell lung cancer. The input for sequencing was PBMCs, taken before or after stereotactic body radiation therapy (not recorded which). The V call is TRBV28, the J call TRBJ1-1; weak D call: TRBD1 (5 bases). CDR3 in amino acids: CASTLKGPDINTEAFF. For the CDR3, the DNA is TGTGCCAGCACTTTGAAGGGGCCGGACATTAACACTGAAGCTTTCTTT.